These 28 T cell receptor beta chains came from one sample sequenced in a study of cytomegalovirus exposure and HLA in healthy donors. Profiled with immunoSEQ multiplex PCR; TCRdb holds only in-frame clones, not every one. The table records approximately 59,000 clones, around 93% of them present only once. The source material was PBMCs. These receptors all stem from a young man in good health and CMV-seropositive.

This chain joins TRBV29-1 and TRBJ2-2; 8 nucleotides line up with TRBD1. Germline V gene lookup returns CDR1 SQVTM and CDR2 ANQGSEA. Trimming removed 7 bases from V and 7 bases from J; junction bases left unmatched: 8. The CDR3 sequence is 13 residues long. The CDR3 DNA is TGCAGCGGAGCGGACAGGGTTGGCGGGGAGCTGTTTTTT. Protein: CSGADRVGGELFF.

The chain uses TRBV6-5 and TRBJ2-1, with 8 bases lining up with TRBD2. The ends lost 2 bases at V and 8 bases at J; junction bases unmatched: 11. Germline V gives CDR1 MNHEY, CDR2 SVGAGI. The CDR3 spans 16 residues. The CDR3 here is CASSYAGSGIGYEQFF. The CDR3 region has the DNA TGTGCCAGCAGTTACGCTGGTAGCGGGATAGGCTATGAGCAGTTCTTC.

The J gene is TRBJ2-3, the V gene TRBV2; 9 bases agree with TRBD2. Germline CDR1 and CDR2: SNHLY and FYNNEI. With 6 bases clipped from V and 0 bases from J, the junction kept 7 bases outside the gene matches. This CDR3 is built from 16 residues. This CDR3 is CASRKTLAGSTDTQYF. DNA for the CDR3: TGTGCCAGCAGAAAAACCCTAGCGGGAAGCACAGATACGCAGTATTTT.

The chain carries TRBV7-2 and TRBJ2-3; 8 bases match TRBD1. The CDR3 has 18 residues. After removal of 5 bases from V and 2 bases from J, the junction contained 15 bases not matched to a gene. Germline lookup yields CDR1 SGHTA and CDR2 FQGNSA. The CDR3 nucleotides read TGTGCCAGCAGCCCCGAACCCCGTCCAGGGGGCTACACAGATACGCAGTATTTT. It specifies CASSPEPRPGGYTDTQYF.

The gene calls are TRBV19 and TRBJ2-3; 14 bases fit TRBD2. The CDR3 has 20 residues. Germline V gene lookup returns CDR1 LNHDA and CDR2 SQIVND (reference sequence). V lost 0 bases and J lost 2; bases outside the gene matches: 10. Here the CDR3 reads CASSIEVRLAGGRDTDTQYF. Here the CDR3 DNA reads TGTGCCAGTAGTATAGAGGTACGACTAGCGGGGGGGAGGGACACAGATACGCAGTATTTT.

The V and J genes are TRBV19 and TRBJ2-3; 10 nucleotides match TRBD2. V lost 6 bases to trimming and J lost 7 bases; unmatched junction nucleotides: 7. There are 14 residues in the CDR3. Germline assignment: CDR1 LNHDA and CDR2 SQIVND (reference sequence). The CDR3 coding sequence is TGTGCCAGTAGATCTAGCGGGAGTGCTAATACGCAGTATTTT. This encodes CASRSSGSANTQYF.

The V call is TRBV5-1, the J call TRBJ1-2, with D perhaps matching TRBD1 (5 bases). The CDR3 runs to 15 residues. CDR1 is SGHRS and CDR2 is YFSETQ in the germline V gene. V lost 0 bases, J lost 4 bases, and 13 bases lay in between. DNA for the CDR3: TGCGCCAGCAGCTTGGCGGGCAGGGAGGGCTATGGCTACACCTTC. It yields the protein CASSLAGREGYGYTF.

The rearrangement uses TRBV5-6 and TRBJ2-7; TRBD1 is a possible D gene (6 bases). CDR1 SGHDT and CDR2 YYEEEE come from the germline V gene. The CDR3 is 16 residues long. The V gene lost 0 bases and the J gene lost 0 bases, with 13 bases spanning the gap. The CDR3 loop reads CASSLVRRGISYEQYF. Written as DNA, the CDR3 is TGTGCCAGCAGCTTGGTCAGAAGGGGGATCTCCTACGAGCAGTACTTC.

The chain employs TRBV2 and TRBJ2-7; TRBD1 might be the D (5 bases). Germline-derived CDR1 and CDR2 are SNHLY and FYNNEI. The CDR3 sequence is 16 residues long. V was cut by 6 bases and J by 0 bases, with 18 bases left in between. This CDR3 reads CASSWQGLVYSYEQYF. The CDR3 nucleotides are TGTGCCAGCAGCTGGCAGGGCCTGGTCTACTCCTACGAGCAGTACTTC. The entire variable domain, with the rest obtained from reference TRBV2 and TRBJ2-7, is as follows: EPEVTQTPSHQVTQMGQEVILRCVPISNHLYFYWYRQILGQKVEFLVSFYNNEISEKSEIFDDQFSVERPDGSNFTLKIRSTKLEDSAMYFCASSWQGLVYSYEQYFGPGTRLTVT.

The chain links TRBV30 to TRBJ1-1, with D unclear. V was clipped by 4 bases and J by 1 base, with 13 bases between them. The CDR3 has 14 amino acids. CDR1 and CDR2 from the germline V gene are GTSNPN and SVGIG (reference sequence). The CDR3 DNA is TGTGCCTGGATGCGGGTGGGCGGGAACACTGAAGCTTTCTTT. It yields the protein CAWMRVGGNTEAFF.

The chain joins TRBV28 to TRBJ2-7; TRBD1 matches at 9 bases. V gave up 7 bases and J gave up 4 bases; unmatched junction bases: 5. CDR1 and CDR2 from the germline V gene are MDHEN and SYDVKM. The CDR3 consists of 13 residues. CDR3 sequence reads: CASTLTGGYEQYF. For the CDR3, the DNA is TGTGCCAGCACCCTGACAGGGGGATACGAGCAGTACTTC.

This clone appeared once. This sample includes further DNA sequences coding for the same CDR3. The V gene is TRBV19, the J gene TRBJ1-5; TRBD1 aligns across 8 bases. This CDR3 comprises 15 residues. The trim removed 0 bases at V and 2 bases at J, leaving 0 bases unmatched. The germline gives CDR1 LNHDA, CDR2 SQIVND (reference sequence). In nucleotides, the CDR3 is TGTGCCAGTAGTATAGAGGACAGGGGCAATCAGCCCCAGCATTTT. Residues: CASSIEDRGNQPQHF.

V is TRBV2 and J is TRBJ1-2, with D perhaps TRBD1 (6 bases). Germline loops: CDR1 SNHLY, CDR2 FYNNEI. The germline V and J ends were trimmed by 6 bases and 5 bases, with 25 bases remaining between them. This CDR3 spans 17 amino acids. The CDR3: CASSITGTSIGSYGYTF. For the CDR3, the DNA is TGTGCCAGCAGCATCACAGGGACCTCCATCGGATCTTATGGCTACACCTTC.

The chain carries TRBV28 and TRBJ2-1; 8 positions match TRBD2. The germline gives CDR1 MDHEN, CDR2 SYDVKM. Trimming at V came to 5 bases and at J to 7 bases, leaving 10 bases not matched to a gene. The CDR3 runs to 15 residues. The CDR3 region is CASSEIWREANEQFF. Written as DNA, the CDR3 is TGTGCCAGCAGTGAAATCTGGCGGGAGGCGAATGAGCAGTTCTTC.

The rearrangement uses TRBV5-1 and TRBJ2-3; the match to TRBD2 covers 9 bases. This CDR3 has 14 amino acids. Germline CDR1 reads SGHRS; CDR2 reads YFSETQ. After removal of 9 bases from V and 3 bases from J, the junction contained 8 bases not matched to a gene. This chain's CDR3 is CATQAGGTTDTQYF. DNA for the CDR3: TGCGCCACCCAAGCGGGAGGTACGACAGATACGCAGTATTTT.

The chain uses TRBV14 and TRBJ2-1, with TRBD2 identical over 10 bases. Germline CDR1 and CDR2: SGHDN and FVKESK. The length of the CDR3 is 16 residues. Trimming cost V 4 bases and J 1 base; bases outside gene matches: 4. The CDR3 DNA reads TGTGCCAGCAGCCGACAAGCGGGAGGGTCCTACAATGAGCAGTTCTTC. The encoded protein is CASSRQAGGSYNEQFF.

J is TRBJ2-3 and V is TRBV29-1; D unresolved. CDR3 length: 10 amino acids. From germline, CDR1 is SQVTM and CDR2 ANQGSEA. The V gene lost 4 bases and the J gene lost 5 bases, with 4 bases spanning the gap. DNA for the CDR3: TGCAGCGTTGTAGTAGATACGCAGTATTTT. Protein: CSVVVDTQYF.

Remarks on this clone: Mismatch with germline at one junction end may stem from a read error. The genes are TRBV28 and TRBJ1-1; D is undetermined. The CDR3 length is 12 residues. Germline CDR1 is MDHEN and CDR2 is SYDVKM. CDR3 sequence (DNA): TGTGCCAGCAGTGGCACCGACGGGAAAATGGTCTTT. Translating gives CASSGTDGKMVF.

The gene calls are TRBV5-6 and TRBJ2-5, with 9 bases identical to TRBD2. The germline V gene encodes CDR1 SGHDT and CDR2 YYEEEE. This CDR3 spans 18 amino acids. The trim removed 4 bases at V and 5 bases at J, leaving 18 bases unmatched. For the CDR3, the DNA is TGTGCCAGCAGCAACTTGGGGCTAGCGGGACCGATTCGGGAGACCCAGTACTTC. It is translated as CASSNLGLAGPIRETQYF.

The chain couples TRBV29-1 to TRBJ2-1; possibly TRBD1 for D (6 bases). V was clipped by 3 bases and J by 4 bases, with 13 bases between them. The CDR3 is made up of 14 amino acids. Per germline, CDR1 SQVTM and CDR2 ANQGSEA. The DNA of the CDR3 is TGCAGCGTTGATCCGCAGGGACAATACAATGAGCAGTTCTTC. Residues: CSVDPQGQYNEQFF.

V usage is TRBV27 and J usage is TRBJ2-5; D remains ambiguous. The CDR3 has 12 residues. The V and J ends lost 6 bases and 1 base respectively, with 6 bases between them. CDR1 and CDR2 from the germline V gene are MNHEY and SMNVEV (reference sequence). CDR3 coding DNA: TGTGCCAGCAGCCCTATCCAAGAGACCCAGTACTTC. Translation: CASSPIQETQYF.

CDR3 protein: CASSMGLAELYEQYF. CDR3 bases: TGTGCCAGCAGCATGGGACTAGCGGAACTCTACGAGCAGTACTTC. The V gene is TRBV5-5, the J gene TRBJ2-7, with 11 positions matching TRBD2. The trim removed 4 bases at V and 3 bases at J, leaving 6 bases unmatched. CDR1 SGHKS and CDR2 YYEKEE come from the germline V gene (reference sequence). The CDR3 is 15 residues long. The full variable domain, completed using reference TRBV5-5 and TRBJ2-7, is DAGVTQSPTHLIKTRGQQVTLRCSPISGHKSVSWYQQVLGQGPQFIFQYYEKEERGRGNFPDRFSARQFPNYSSELNVNALLLGDSALYLCASSMGLAELYEQYFGPGTRLTVT.

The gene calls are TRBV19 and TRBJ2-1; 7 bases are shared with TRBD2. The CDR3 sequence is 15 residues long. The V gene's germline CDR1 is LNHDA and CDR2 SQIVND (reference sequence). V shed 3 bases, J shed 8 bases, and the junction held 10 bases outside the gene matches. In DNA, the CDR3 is TGTGCCAGTAGTATGGGGCGGGAGCGTCGGGATGAGCAGTTCTTC. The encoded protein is CASSMGRERRDEQFF. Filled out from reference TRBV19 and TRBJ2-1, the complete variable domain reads DGGITQSPKYLFRKEGQNVTLSCEQNLNHDAMYWYRQDPGQGLRLIYYSQIVNDFQKGDIAEGYSVSREKKESFPLTVTSAQKNPTAFYLCASSMGRERRDEQFFGPGTRLTVL.

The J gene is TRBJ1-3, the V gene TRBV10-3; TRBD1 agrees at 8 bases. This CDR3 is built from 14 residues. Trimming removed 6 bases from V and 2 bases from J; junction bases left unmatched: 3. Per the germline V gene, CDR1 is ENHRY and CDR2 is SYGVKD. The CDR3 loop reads CAISKQGAGNTIYF. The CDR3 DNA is TGTGCCATCAGCAAACAGGGGGCTGGAAACACCATATATTTT.

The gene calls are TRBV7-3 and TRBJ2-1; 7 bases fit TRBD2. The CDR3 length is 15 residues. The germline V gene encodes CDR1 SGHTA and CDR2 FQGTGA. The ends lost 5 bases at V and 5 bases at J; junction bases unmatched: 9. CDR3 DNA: TGTGCCAGCAGCCCCGGCGGGGGTCCGGACAATGAGCAGTTCTTC. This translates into CASSPGGGPDNEQFF.

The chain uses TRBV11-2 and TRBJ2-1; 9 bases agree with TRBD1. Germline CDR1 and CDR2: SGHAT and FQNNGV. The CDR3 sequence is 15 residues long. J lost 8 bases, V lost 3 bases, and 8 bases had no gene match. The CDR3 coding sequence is TGTGCCAGCAGCTTCCCCGGGACAGGGTTCCATGAGCAGTTCTTC. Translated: CASSFPGTGFHEQFF.

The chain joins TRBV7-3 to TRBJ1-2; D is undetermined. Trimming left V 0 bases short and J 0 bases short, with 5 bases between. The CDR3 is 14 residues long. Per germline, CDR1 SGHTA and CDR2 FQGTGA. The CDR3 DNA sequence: TGTGCCAGCAGCTTAACTCCCGCTAACTATGGCTACACCTTC. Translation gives CASSLTPANYGYTF.

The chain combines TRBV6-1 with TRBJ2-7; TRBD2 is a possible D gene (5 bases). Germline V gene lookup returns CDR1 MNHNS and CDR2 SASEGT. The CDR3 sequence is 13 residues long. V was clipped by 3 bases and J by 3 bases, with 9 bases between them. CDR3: CASSDRTGYEQYF. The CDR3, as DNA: TGTGCCAGCAGTGATCGGACTGGCTACGAGCAGTACTTC.